Listed below are T cell receptor beta chains from one sample, sequenced in a study of monozygotic twins with inflammatory bowel disease. TCRdb reprocessed the 5' RACE reads; each CDR3 protein has one entry and no DNA is given. The listing contains about 160,000 distinct CDR3 sequences. The sample consisted of blood. The receptor source for this set is a human donor with ulcerative colitis or Crohn's disease, or a healthy co-twin of an affected twin (not recorded which). Each CDR3 is given with its conserved first and last residue. Each record gives: V gene, J gene, CDR3 protein.

v_call: TRBV5-1; j_call: TRBJ1-5; cdr3_aa: CASSLDWREQPQHF
v_call: TRBV7-2; j_call: TRBJ2-3; cdr3_aa: CASSVFKDTQYF
v_call: TRBV19; j_call: TRBJ1-5; cdr3_aa: CASSDTGGGQPQHF
v_call: TRBV7-3; j_call: TRBJ2-3; cdr3_aa: CASSLGRTDTQYF
v_call: TRBV19; j_call: TRBJ1-1; cdr3_aa: CASIDWPGGTEAFF
v_call: TRBV5-6; j_call: TRBJ2-2; cdr3_aa: CASNNLRRTGAIGELFF
v_call: TRBV7-3; j_call: TRBJ1-2; cdr3_aa: CASSLERVNYGYTF
v_call: TRBV27; j_call: TRBJ1-6; cdr3_aa: CASSGTGGKNSPLHF
v_call: TRBV5-1; j_call: TRBJ2-7; cdr3_aa: CASSFDRGPYEQYF
v_call: TRBV14; j_call: TRBJ2-3; cdr3_aa: CASSQGLSGDTQYF
v_call: TRBV3-1; j_call: TRBJ2-5; cdr3_aa: CASSAQRETQYF
v_call: TRBV28; j_call: TRBJ2-7; cdr3_aa: CASNDLPGEQYF
v_call: TRBV6-5; j_call: TRBJ2-7; cdr3_aa: CASSFRTGSPYEQYF
v_call: TRBV20-1; j_call: TRBJ1-1; cdr3_aa: CSARDKPGRGAFF
v_call: TRBV10-1; j_call: TRBJ1-6; cdr3_aa: CASSEEPYSPLHF
v_call: TRBV7-3; j_call: TRBJ2-7; cdr3_aa: CASSLNPPGLAGAYEQYF
v_call: TRBV3-1; j_call: TRBJ1-4; cdr3_aa: CASSQMGGEKLFF
v_call: TRBV10-3; j_call: TRBJ1-2; cdr3_aa: CAISERGTSYGYTF
v_call: TRBV5-1; j_call: TRBJ2-1; cdr3_aa: CASSLGLRGSYNEQFF
v_call: TRBV5-1; j_call: TRBJ1-1; cdr3_aa: CASSLVSVNTEAFF
v_call: TRBV29-1; j_call: TRBJ2-7; cdr3_aa: CSARSGFPYEQYF
v_call: TRBV5-4; j_call: TRBJ2-3; cdr3_aa: CASRPGQGNSDTQYF
v_call: TRBV3-1; j_call: TRBJ2-1; cdr3_aa: CASSQVRLAGGRGNEQFF
v_call: TRBV15; j_call: TRBJ2-7; cdr3_aa: CATSRDRRLAGGSRNEQYF
v_call: TRBV6-5; j_call: TRBJ1-3; cdr3_aa: CASSYRGYSGNTIYF
v_call: TRBV5-4; j_call: TRBJ2-7; cdr3_aa: CATAQGTSSYEQYF
v_call: TRBV25-1; j_call: TRBJ2-2; cdr3_aa: CASSDPGLAVNTGELFF
v_call: TRBV5-1; j_call: TRBJ2-2; cdr3_aa: CASSFRSTSGSGELFF
v_call: TRBV12-3/TRBV12-4; j_call: TRBJ2-2; cdr3_aa: CASSLVRGGELFF
v_call: TRBV10-3; j_call: TRBJ1-6; cdr3_aa: CAISEPVKRSPLHF
v_call: TRBV5-1; j_call: TRBJ2-1; cdr3_aa: CASSLQATSDNEQFF
v_call: TRBV24-1; j_call: TRBJ2-3; cdr3_aa: CATSVLGSGESDTQYF
v_call: TRBV6-5; j_call: TRBJ1-1; cdr3_aa: CASSYGRNTEAFF
v_call: TRBV3-1; j_call: TRBJ1-5; cdr3_aa: CASSQKIGGGPVEPQHF
v_call: TRBV29-1; j_call: TRBJ2-6; cdr3_aa: CSVASGLGANVLTF
v_call: TRBV6-5; j_call: TRBJ1-3; cdr3_aa: CASSYTKGREGNTIYF
v_call: TRBV18; j_call: TRBJ2-5; cdr3_aa: CASSPTTGSDETQYF
v_call: TRBV9; j_call: TRBJ2-7; cdr3_aa: CASSVGDASHYEQYF
v_call: TRBV7-3; j_call: TRBJ2-3; cdr3_aa: CASSPSSDYLTDTQYF
v_call: TRBV19; j_call: TRBJ2-1; cdr3_aa: CASSPTANEQFF
v_call: TRBV30; j_call: TRBJ1-3; cdr3_aa: CAGTGGGNTIYF
v_call: TRBV10-2; j_call: TRBJ1-5; cdr3_aa: CASSRRGQGNQPQHF
v_call: TRBV20-1; j_call: TRBJ1-4; cdr3_aa: CSALRQVNEKLFF
v_call: TRBV28; j_call: TRBJ2-1; cdr3_aa: CASMRTGLYNEQFF
v_call: TRBV28; j_call: TRBJ2-2; cdr3_aa: CASSFPGELFF
v_call: TRBV10-3; j_call: TRBJ2-3; cdr3_aa: CAISTMAELSIDTQYF
v_call: TRBV10-3; j_call: TRBJ2-7; cdr3_aa: CAISEDVSPEQYF
v_call: TRBV11-1; j_call: TRBJ1-6; cdr3_aa: CASSSLIRDRVVNSPLHF
v_call: TRBV2; j_call: TRBJ1-3; cdr3_aa: CASSEWSSGNTIYF
v_call: TRBV6-5; j_call: TRBJ1-1; cdr3_aa: CASSYTFGRANTEAFF